This T cell receptor beta chain derives from a study of cytomegalovirus exposure and HLA in healthy donors. Amplification used 60 Vbeta primers and 13 Jbeta primers. Libraries were prepared by immunoSEQ multiplex PCR; TCRdb keeps only in-frame clonotypes and omits some of them. The table has under 200,000 clones, 75% seen once; the top ten hold just under 3%. Germline V gene data show CDR1 as SEHNR and CDR2 as FQNEAQ (reference sequence). Trimming pared 0 bases from V and 3 bases from J, leaving 16 bases between. There are 17 residues in the CDR3. This clone came up a few times. Its antigen remains unknown. These donors counted as nominally healthy when sampled, but unrecorded immune exposures were likely. Study-wide findings and caveats: Per a prior analysis, the majority of TCR beta V segments were productive roughly 87% or roughly 30% of the time. A later analysis showed TCR association rates differing by HLA locus, peaking at DRB1 and lowest at HLA-C. A later analysis linked a missense DCLRE1C variant to TCR beta V- and J-gene trimming.

The receptor was isolated from a woman in her forties or fifties in good health and CMV-seropositive. The genes are TRBV7-9 and TRBJ2-3; possible D gene TRBD2, 5 bases. The material sequenced was PBMCs. The CDR3 reads CASSLARRTVRTDTQYF. The CDR3 DNA reads as TGTGCCAGCAGCTTAGCGCGGAGGACGGTGAGAACAGATACGCAGTATTTT. The complete variable domain, with remaining parts taken from reference TRBV7-9 and TRBJ2-3, reads DTGVSQNPRHKITKRGQNVTFRCDPISEHNRLYWYRQTLGQGPEFLTYFQNEAQLEKSRLLSDRFSAERPKGSFSTLEIQRTEQGDSAMYLCASSLARRTVRTDTQYFGPGTRLTVL.